What follows are 25 T cell receptor beta chains derived from one specimen sequenced in a study of blood T cell repertoires in COVID-19. Sequencing used immunoSEQ multiplex PCR; TCRdb keeps in-frame clones, though not all of them. The sample contains about 41,000 clones, more than 70% of which appear only once. The sample comprised peripheral blood. These receptors were taken from a woman aged 80 or over with active or convalescent COVID-19.

This chain joins TRBV7-2 and TRBJ2-1; 9 nucleotides match TRBD2. With V trimmed by 0 bases and J by 7 bases, 10 bases remained unmatched. This CDR3 has 17 amino acids. CDR1 SGHTA and CDR2 FQGNSA come from the germline V gene. As DNA, the CDR3 is TGTGCCAGCAGCTTAGCGACCCTAGCGGGATCTTGGAATGAGCAGTTCTTC. It specifies CASSLATLAGSWNEQFF.

The chain combines TRBV6-5 with TRBJ2-7, with D possibly being TRBD2 (5 bases). The CDR3 consists of 13 residues. CDR1 is MNHEY and CDR2 is SVGAGI in the germline V gene. Trimming cost V 3 bases and J 6 bases, with 12 bases left between them. In DNA form, the CDR3 reads TGTGCCAGCAGTTATGCTGTCCGGGGCGAGCAGTACTTC. As protein: CASSYAVRGEQYF.

In nucleotides, the CDR3 is TGTGCCAGCAGCCAAGTGTCGGGTAGCACAGATACGCAGTATTTT. Translating gives CASSQVSGSTDTQYF. The genes are TRBV4-2 and TRBJ2-3; D is undetermined. The V and J ends lost 1 base and 0 bases respectively, with 8 bases between them. CDR1 and CDR2 from the germline V gene are LGHNA and YNFKEQ. The CDR3 totals 15 residues.

The rearrangement joins TRBV3-1 (or the pseudogene TRBV3-2) to TRBJ2-1, with TRBD1 as a possible D gene (7 bases). V was clipped by 4 bases and J by 5 bases, with 30 bases between them. The germline V gene has CDR1 LGHDT and CDR2 YNNKEL (reference sequence). This CDR3 has 20 residues. CDR3 nucleotides: TGTGCCAGCAGCCCAGTTGCGGGACGAAGCAGGGGGGCCCTAAACAATGAGCAGTTCTTC. This encodes CASSPVAGRSRGALNNEQFF.

This clone was found once. The chain joins TRBV19 to TRBJ1-1; possible D gene TRBD1, 6 bases. The CDR3 sequence is 13 residues long. Germline V lookup: CDR1 LNHDA, CDR2 SQIVND (reference sequence). Trimming cost V 5 bases and J 4 bases, with 11 bases left between them. The CDR3 DNA is TGTGCCAGTAGTCTAATGACAGGCACTGAAGCTTTCTTT. As protein: CASSLMTGTEAFF.

The V call is TRBV5-1, the J call TRBJ1-4; D might be TRBD1 (6 bases). The V gene's germline CDR1 is SGHRS and CDR2 YFSETQ. Trimming took 3 bases from V and 4 from J, leaving 13 bases between them. The CDR3 is 15 amino acids. CDR3 nucleotide sequence: TGCGCCAGCAGCTCATCGGGACACGTTAATGAAAAACTGTTTTTT. Its protein product is CASSSSGHVNEKLFF.

The V gene is TRBV7-2, the J gene TRBJ1-2, with D perhaps matching TRBD1 (5 bases). Trimming shortened V by 1 base and J by 14 bases, and 26 bases separated the two germline ends. The CDR3 has 16 amino acids. Germline loops: CDR1 SGHTA, CDR2 FQGNSA. The CDR3 coding sequence is TGTGCCAGCAGCTTAGAGAGTCTTAAACAGGAGAGTCCGTGGACCTTC. It yields the protein CASSLESLKQESPWTF.

The chain combines TRBV3-1 (or the pseudogene TRBV3-2) with TRBJ1-2; 7 nucleotides align to TRBD1. Germline V gene sequence: CDR1 LGHDT, CDR2 YNNKEL (reference sequence). There are 14 residues in the CDR3. J lost 4 bases, V lost 1 base, and 3 bases had no gene match. This CDR3 reads CASSQAGGIYGYTF. The CDR3 DNA follows: TGTGCCAGCAGCCAAGCAGGGGGTATCTATGGCTACACCTTC.

V is TRBV24-1 and J is TRBJ2-7; possibly TRBD2 for D (6 bases). The length of the CDR3 is 16 residues. Looked up from germline, CDR1 is KGHDR and CDR2 is SFDVKD. With 4 bases removed from V and 4 bases from J, the gap between germline ends came to 19 bases. The CDR3 nucleotides are TGTGCCACCAGTGACCGCCCCGGGACGGGAGATTACGAGCAGTACTTC. It is translated as CATSDRPGTGDYEQYF.

This clone is categorized as large. V gene TRBV5-1 combines with J gene TRBJ2-7; 9 positions match TRBD2. The CDR3 is 14 amino acids. V lost 2 bases and J lost 4; bases outside the gene matches: 4. In germline, CDR1 is SGHRS, CDR2 YFSETQ. CDR3 DNA sequence: TGCGCCAGCAGCTTAAGTCTAGCGGGATACGAGCAGTACTTC. Protein product: CASSLSLAGYEQYF.

This sequence joins TRBV5-1 and TRBJ2-7; 10 nucleotides agree with TRBD1. Trimming took 4 bases from V and 3 from J; bases not matched to a gene: 4. CDR1 and CDR2 (germline): SGHRS, YFSETQ. The CDR3 length is 14 residues. In nucleotides, the CDR3 is TGCGCCAGCAGCATGAGGACAGGGGGCTACGAGCAGTACTTC. Translated, it gives CASSMRTGGYEQYF.

This clone was counted only a few times. An end of the junction does not agree with germline; a read error may underlie this. The chain combines TRBV7-7 with TRBJ2-2, with 11 bases fitting TRBD2. Germline V gene data show CDR1 as SSHAT and CDR2 as FNYEAQ (reference sequence). The CDR3 consists of 16 residues. In DNA form, the CDR3 reads TGTGCTAGCAGCGAGTTAGCGGGAGGGCTTACCGGGGAGCTGTTTTTT. Its protein is CASSELAGGLTGELFF.

The chain carries TRBV7-8 and TRBJ2-1, with a tentative D call TRBD2 (5 bases). The CDR3 extends over 14 amino acids. Per germline, CDR1 SGHVS and CDR2 FQNEAQ. Trimming removed 1 base from V and 13 bases from J, with 17 bases in between. The CDR3 nucleotides read TGTGCCAGCAGCTTAGTTGGTAGAGAGGGTATACAGTTCTTC. Encoded protein: CASSLVGREGIQFF.

This clone was detected only a few times. This chain joins TRBV2 and TRBJ1-5, with D possibly being TRBD1 (5 bases). CDR3 size: 13 residues. CDR1 SNHLY and CDR2 FYNNEI come from the germline V gene. V was clipped by 8 bases and J by 9 bases, with 17 bases between them. DNA of the CDR3: TGTGCCAGCGCCAGGGCCGTTGAATGGCCCCAGCATTTT. Amino acid sequence: CASARAVEWPQHF.

The CDR3 reads CASSLGTSLTEAFF. The CDR3 nucleotides are TGTGCCAGCAGCTTAGGGACTTCCCTCACTGAAGCTTTCTTT. This chain joins TRBV5-4 and TRBJ1-1; maybe TRBD1 (5 bases). This CDR3 has 14 residues. V was shortened by 2 bases and J by 4 bases, with 12 bases between the two germline ends. CDR1 and CDR2 from the germline V gene are SGHNT and YYREEE (reference sequence).

V and J are TRBV20-1 and TRBJ2-7; weak D call: TRBD1 (7 bases). This CDR3 has 14 residues. CDR1 is DFQATT and CDR2 is SNEGSKA in the germline V gene (reference sequence). Trimming stripped 3 bases from V and 4 bases from J, with 16 bases between. CDR3 residues: CSASAAGGGYEQYF. The DNA of the CDR3 is TGCAGTGCTAGTGCCGCAGGGGGAGGTTACGAGCAGTACTTC.

This chain uses TRBV6-5 with TRBJ2-7; D is unresolved. There are 15 residues in the CDR3. Germline CDR1 and CDR2: MNHEY and SVGAGI. Between the trimmed V and J ends, which lost 5 bases and 0 bases, there was a span of 14 bases. The chain's CDR3 is CASSTPRLLSYEQYF. The CDR3 DNA follows: TGTGCCAGCAGTACTCCTCGACTGCTCTCCTACGAGCAGTACTTC.

The genes are TRBV5-4 and TRBJ1-4; D remains ambiguous. Germline V gene data show CDR1 as SGHNT and CDR2 as YYREEE (reference sequence). Trimming pared 2 bases from V and 4 bases from J, leaving 9 bases between. This CDR3 is built from 14 residues. The CDR3 protein is CASSLEGFNEKLFF. CDR3 in DNA: TGTGCCAGCAGCTTAGAGGGATTTAATGAAAAACTGTTTTTT.

The chain is built from TRBV5-4 and TRBJ2-1; 10 bases match TRBD1. Germline V gives CDR1 SGHNT, CDR2 YYREEE (reference sequence). With V trimmed by 3 bases and J by 3 bases, 3 bases remained unmatched. This CDR3 contains 15 residues. The CDR3 loop is CASSSDRGIYNEQFF. The CDR3 region has the DNA TGTGCCAGCAGCTCGGACAGGGGGATCTACAATGAGCAGTTCTTC.

The sample holds a few counts of this clone. The chain recombines TRBV14 with TRBJ2-2; 8 bases agree with TRBD2. The CDR3 is 17 residues long. The germline V gene encodes CDR1 SGHDN and CDR2 FVKESK. Germline trimming cut 5 bases from V and 5 bases from J; bases unmatched to any gene: 13. In DNA form, the CDR3 reads TGTGCCAGCAGCTCACAAAGCGGGAGAGGCAAAACCGGGGAGCTGTTTTTT. Its protein product is CASSSQSGRGKTGELFF.

The chain uses TRBV28 and TRBJ1-6; D may be TRBD1 (5 bases). Germline V gene sequence: CDR1 MDHEN, CDR2 SYDVKM. The CDR3 contains 13 residues. V was shortened by 4 bases and J by 6 bases, with 7 bases between the two germline ends. The CDR3 spells CASSSGINSPLHF. CDR3 bases: TGTGCCAGCAGTTCAGGGATTAATTCACCCCTCCACTTT.

The chain uses TRBV14 and TRBJ2-7; no firm D call. This CDR3 spans 15 amino acids. In germline, CDR1 is SGHDN, CDR2 FVKESK. The V end was cut by 4 bases, the J end by 3 bases, with 16 bases between. The CDR3 loop reads CASSRVTGYDYEQYF. DNA of the CDR3: TGTGCCAGCAGCCGCGTGACGGGTTACGACTACGAGCAGTACTTC.

The rearrangement uses TRBV4-2 and TRBJ2-1, with D possibly TRBD2 on 5 matching bases. Germline CDR1 LGHNA, CDR2 YNFKEQ. The CDR3 sequence is 21 residues long. V lost 3 bases and J lost 0, with 27 bases in between. The CDR3 spells CASSQGPRASFISGSYNEQFF. For the CDR3, the DNA is TGTGCCAGCAGCCAGGGCCCGCGGGCGAGTTTTATCTCCGGCTCCTACAATGAGCAGTTCTTC.

The rearrangement uses TRBV4-1 and TRBJ2-2; 7 bases match TRBD2. V lost 2 bases and J lost 6; bases outside the gene matches: 9. Germline values: CDR1 MGHRA, CDR2 YSYEKL. The CDR3 has 16 amino acids. The CDR3 sequence: CASSQFRGSKPGELFF. The CDR3 region has the DNA TGCGCCAGCAGCCAATTCCGCGGGAGTAAGCCCGGGGAGCTGTTTTTT.

The chain employs TRBV19 and TRBJ2-3; TRBD2 aligns across 14 bases. Germline loops: CDR1 LNHDA, CDR2 SQIVND (reference sequence). V lost 4 bases, J lost 5 bases, and 5 bases stayed unmatched. CDR3 length: 16 residues. The CDR3 region is CASSTRLAGGEDTQYF. Written as DNA, the CDR3 is TGTGCCAGTAGTACCCGACTAGCGGGAGGGGAAGATACGCAGTATTTT.